This T cell receptor beta chain was obtained from a study of blood T cell repertoires in COVID-19. Overall study: COVID-19 samples, acute and convalescent, were from the United States, Italy and Spain. T cells, B-cell-depleted T cells, or PBMCs supplied cDNA or gDNA.

In the authors' methods: Amplification with reference gene primers provided the estimates of nucleated cell counts. Measured with immunoSEQ multiplex PCR; TCRdb has only the in-frame clones, and not every one. V and J calls and clone size are as listed in that table; D and trimming were resolved from the DNA. The table lists about 250,000 clones, around 80% of them singletons, with roughly 5.8% in the top ten. The CDR3 loop spans 20 amino acids. Specimen: peripheral blood. J is TRBJ2-7 and V is TRBV21-1; the D call in the table, TRBD1, was not verified against the DNA. TRBV21-1 is designated a pseudogene. The TCR comes from an elderly man with acute or convalescent COVID-19. The CDR3, as DNA: TGTGCCAGCAGCGAGTACAGGGGGACCACCCCCCCGTCTATTCGCTACGAGCAGTACTTC. Translating it yields CASSEYRGTTPPSIRYEQYF.